A selection of T cell receptor beta chains follows, all from one sample in a study of shared clonotypes between healthy human individuals. Libraries were prepared by immunoSEQ multiplex PCR; TCRdb keeps only in-frame clonotypes and omits some of them. The table shows millions of clones, with approximately 92% occurring only once. The sequencing input was naive CD4+ T cells sorted from blood. Receptors originate from a man aged 18 to 29 in good health. CDR3s include the opening cysteine and the closing phenylalanine or tryptophan. The order of the fields is D gene, J gene, V gene, clone size, CDR3 protein, CDR3 DNA. The D gene is left open where the match is weak. Clone size, where shown, is once, few, many, or a class for clones that have expanded.

>TRBD2|TRBJ2-5|TRBV5-1|.
CASSLGTSGKETQYF
TGCGCCAGCAGCTTGGGGACTAGCGGAAAAGAGACCCAGTACTTC
>.|TRBJ1-2|TRBV10-3|.
CAISESRTARRSDGYTF
TGTGCCATCAGTGAGTCCCGGACGGCTAGGAGATCAGATGGCTACACCTTC
>.|TRBJ2-5|TRBV5-1|.
CASSAVETQYF
TGCGCCAGCAGCGCGGTAGAGACCCAGTACTTC
>TRBD2|TRBJ2-3|TRBV7-2|.
CASSLAAGVGTDTQYF
TGTGCCAGCAGCTTAGCGGCGGGAGTGGGCACAGATACGCAGTATTTT
>.|TRBJ2-3|TRBV9|.
CASSVGNPMDTQYF
TGTGCCAGCAGCGTAGGGAACCCCATGGATACGCAGTATTTT
>.|TRBJ2-6|TRBV4-3|.
CASSELASGANVLTF
TGCGCCAGCAGCGAATTAGCCTCTGGGGCCAACGTCCTGACTTTC
>TRBD2|TRBJ2-1|TRBV4-1|.
CASSQPTSGSRNEQFF
TGCGCCAGCAGCCAACCTACTAGCGGGAGTCGGAATGAGCAGTTCTTC
>TRBD1|TRBJ2-5|TRBV6-5|.
CASSYSRTGGGETQYF
TGTGCCAGCAGTTACTCGAGGACAGGGGGCGGAGAGACCCAGTACTTC
>.|TRBJ1-2|TRBV4-2|.
CASSQDRGGTNYGYTF
TGTGCCAGCAGCCAAGATAGAGGAGGAACTAACTATGGCTACACCTTC
>TRBD1|TRBJ1-6|TRBV4-3|.
CASTNRDRGNSPLHF
TGCGCCAGCACCAACCGGGACAGGGGGAATTCACCCCTCCACTTT
>.|TRBJ1-5|TRBV19|.
CASSIGSGGNQPQHF
TGTGCCAGTAGTATAGGAAGCGGAGGCAATCAGCCCCAGCATTTT
>TRBD1|TRBJ2-7|TRBV7-9|few
CASSFYPGTGGYEQYF
TGTGCCAGCAGCTTCTATCCCGGGACAGGAGGCTACGAGCAGTACTTC
>TRBD2|TRBJ2-5|TRBV18|.
CASSPTSGGAVETQYF
TGTGCCAGCTCACCCACTAGCGGGGGGGCTGTGGAGACCCAGTACTTC
>.|TRBJ1-2|TRBV4-1|.
CASSQSGWGYTF
TGCGCCAGCAGCCAGTCAGGGTGGGGCTACACCTTC
>TRBD1|TRBJ1-6|TRBV27|.
CASSPSDREAYNSPLHF
TGTGCCAGCAGTCCGTCGGACAGGGAGGCCTATAATTCACCCCTCCACTTT
>.|TRBJ2-1|TRBV5-6|.
CASSLMTTTYEQFF
TGTGCCAGCAGCTTGATGACGACCACATATGAGCAGTTCTTC
>TRBD1|TRBJ1-2|TRBV5-4|.
CASSSGGTVGGYTF
TGTGCCAGCAGCTCAGGGGGAACGGTAGGCGGCTACACCTTC
>.|TRBJ1-6|TRBV7-9|.
CASSLAGGGQRDSPLHF
TGTGCCAGCAGCTTAGCCGGCGGGGGGCAAAGGGATTCACCCCTCCACTTT